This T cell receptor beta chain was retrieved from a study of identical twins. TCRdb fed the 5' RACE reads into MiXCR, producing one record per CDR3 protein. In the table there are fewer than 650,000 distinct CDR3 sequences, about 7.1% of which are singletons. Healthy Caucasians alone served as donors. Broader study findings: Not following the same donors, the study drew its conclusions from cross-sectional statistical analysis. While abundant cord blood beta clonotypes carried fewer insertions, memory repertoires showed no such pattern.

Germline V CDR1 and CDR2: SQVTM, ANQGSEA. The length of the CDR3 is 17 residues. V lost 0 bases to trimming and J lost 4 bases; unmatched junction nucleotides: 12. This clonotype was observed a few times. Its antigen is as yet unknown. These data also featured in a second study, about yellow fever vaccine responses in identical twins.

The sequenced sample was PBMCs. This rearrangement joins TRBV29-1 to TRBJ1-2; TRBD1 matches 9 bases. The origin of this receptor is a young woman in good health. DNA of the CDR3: TGCAGCGTTGAAGATCGTAGCGGACAGGGGACGGCCTATGGCTACACCTTC. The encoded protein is CSVEDRSGQGTAYGYTF.